This TCR beta chain was sequenced for a study of cytomegalovirus exposure and HLA in healthy donors. The study, taken as a whole, reports: Among immune exposure information, only CMV serostatus was available.

A multiplex PCR was run with 60 Vbeta primers and 13 Jbeta primers. Assay used: immunoSEQ multiplex PCR; TCRdb lists only in-frame clones, some missing. The sample includes 150,000 to 200,000 clones, roughly 80% of them seen just once. In the case of this clone: Its antigen is as yet unknown.

The trim removed 4 bases at V and 5 bases at J, leaving 7 bases unmatched. In germline, CDR1 is MNHEY, CDR2 SVGAGI. The CDR3 has 14 residues. This chain uses TRBV6-5 with TRBJ1-1, with 7 bases that match TRBD1. The sequence came from a man over 45 in good health and CMV-seropositive. The specimen was PBMCs. This CDR3 reads CASSLDRRRTEAFF. Written as DNA, the CDR3 is TGTGCCAGCAGTTTGGACAGGCGCAGGACTGAAGCTTTCTTT.